Presented here are 22 T cell receptor beta chains from one specimen sequenced in a study of blood T cell repertoires in COVID-19. Repertoires were generated with immunoSEQ multiplex PCR, while TCRdb's copy carries only in-frame clones and drops some. The sample lists about 150,000 clones, 65% to 80% occurring once. The sample comprised peripheral blood. These receptors all come from a man aged 60-69 years with acute or convalescent COVID-19.

The rearrangement uses TRBV28 and TRBJ2-1; maybe TRBD2 (6 bases). Germline CDR1 reads MDHEN; CDR2 reads SYDVKM. The germline V and J ends were trimmed by 11 bases and 0 bases, with 11 bases remaining between them. This CDR3 comprises 13 residues. The CDR3 protein is CAAVGSSYNEQFF. The DNA of the CDR3 is TGTGCCGCGGTCGGGAGCTCCTACAATGAGCAGTTCTTC.

A few counts support this clone. V usage is TRBV9 and J usage is TRBJ2-7; a weak D match, TRBD2 (6 bases). Germline assignment: CDR1 SGDLS and CDR2 YYNGEE. This CDR3 has 14 amino acids. Trimming left V 2 bases short and J 0 bases short, with 9 bases between. In DNA, the CDR3 is TGTGCCAGCAGCGTGGACTACAACTCCTACGAGCAGTACTTC. Translation gives CASSVDYNSYEQYF.

This chain connects TRBV7-2 to TRBJ2-7; 11 bases are shared with TRBD2. This CDR3 spans 15 amino acids. Germline V gene data show CDR1 as SGHTA and CDR2 as FQGNSA. V lost 1 base and J lost 4; bases outside the gene matches: 3. CDR3 sequence: CASSLVPSGRYEQYF. The CDR3 DNA is TGTGCCAGCAGCTTAGTCCCTAGCGGGAGGTACGAGCAGTACTTC.

The genes are TRBV10-3 and TRBJ1-1; 9 bases align to TRBD1. The V gene end was trimmed by 2 bases and the J gene end by 10 bases; junction bases not matched to a gene: 8. Germline values: CDR1 ENHRY, CDR2 SYGVKD. This CDR3 has 14 amino acids. CDR3 sequence: CAISEKQGAEGAFF. The DNA for the CDR3 is TGTGCCATCAGTGAGAAACAGGGGGCAGAAGGAGCTTTCTTT.

The J gene is TRBJ1-1, the V gene TRBV11-2; tentatively, D is TRBD1 (6 bases). There are 16 residues in the CDR3. The germline V gene has CDR1 SGHAT and CDR2 FQNNGV. V lost 5 bases and J 0 bases, leaving 16 bases between the germline ends. The CDR3 protein is CASSIGGGPMNTEAFF. CDR3 nucleotides: TGTGCCAGCAGCATAGGGGGGGGACCGATGAACACTGAAGCTTTCTTT.

This chain uses TRBV5-1 with TRBJ2-1; 8 positions match TRBD1. CDR3 length equals 14 residues. Losses at the gene ends were 3 bases for V and 5 bases for J; bases not matched to a gene: 4. CDR1 and CDR2 (germline): SGHRS, YFSETQ. The CDR3 protein is CASSSGQGNNEQFF. In DNA, the CDR3 is TGCGCCAGCAGCTCAGGACAGGGTAACAATGAGCAGTTCTTC.

The chain's CDR3 is CASNNQGVGEKLFF. CDR3 DNA sequence: TGTGCCAGCAACAACCAGGGGGTGGGGGAAAAACTGTTTTTT. V usage is TRBV6-1 and J usage is TRBJ1-4, with 7 bases that match TRBD1. Germline V gives CDR1 MNHNS, CDR2 SASEGT. This CDR3 is built from 14 residues. J gave up 8 bases and V 7 bases, and 10 bases lay outside the gene matches.

This chain links TRBV11-2 with TRBJ2-7; perhaps TRBD2 as D (6 bases). The CDR3 is 14 residues long. Trimming removed 4 bases from V and 2 bases from J, with 12 bases in between. Germline values: CDR1 SGHAT, CDR2 FQNNGV. The CDR3 loop reads CASSSGLQTYEQYF. Written as DNA, the CDR3 is TGTGCCAGCAGCTCGGGACTCCAAACCTACGAGCAGTACTTC.

The chain uses TRBV18 and TRBJ2-7, with D perhaps matching TRBD1 (6 bases). Germline assignment: CDR1 KGHSH and CDR2 LQKENI. V was clipped by 3 bases and J by 2 bases, with 8 bases between them. There are 13 residues in the CDR3. The CDR3 protein is CASSPGHTYEQYF. The CDR3 DNA follows: TGTGCCAGCTCACCGGGACACACCTACGAGCAGTACTTC.

This clone was seen only once. The V and J genes are TRBV19 and TRBJ1-5; TRBD1 matches 7 bases. V shed 4 bases, J shed 0 bases, and the junction held 9 bases outside the gene matches. The CDR3 length is 17 residues. Germline loops: CDR1 LNHDA, CDR2 SQIVND (reference sequence). The CDR3 region has the DNA TGTGCCAGTAGTAATAGGGACAGAACATATAGCAATCAGCCCCAGCATTTT. It is translated as CASSNRDRTYSNQPQHF.

The chain joins TRBV21-1 to TRBJ1-2; the table's D call, TRBD1, has no DNA check behind it. TRBV21-1 is a pseudogene locus. The CDR3 totals 12 residues. The CDR3 loop is CASSKIRDGYTF. In DNA form, the CDR3 reads TGTGCCAGCAGCAAGATCAGGGATGGCTACACCTTC.

V usage is TRBV5-1 and J usage is TRBJ2-3, with 15 bases lining up with TRBD2. The CDR3 contains 18 residues. Germline V gene sequence: CDR1 SGHRS, CDR2 YFSETQ. The ends lost 0 bases at V and 2 bases at J; junction bases unmatched: 4. The DNA of the CDR3 is TGCGCCAGCAGCTTGGATGGACTAGCGGGAGGGTACACAGATACGCAGTATTTT. Translating gives CASSLDGLAGGYTDTQYF.

V usage is TRBV19 and J usage is TRBJ2-7, with TRBD2 as a possible D gene (5 bases). CDR1 and CDR2 (germline): LNHDA, SQIVND (reference sequence). This CDR3 is 16 amino acids long. Trimming stripped 6 bases from V and 4 bases from J, with 22 bases between. DNA of the CDR3: TGTGCCAGTAGCGTACAACACAACCACGGGGATTACGAGCAGTACTTC. Amino acid sequence: CASSVQHNHGDYEQYF.

The chain is built from TRBV2 and TRBJ1-2, with 7 bases identical to TRBD1. With 6 bases clipped from V and 1 base from J, the junction kept 5 bases outside the gene matches. This CDR3 comprises 14 residues. Germline V lookup: CDR1 SNHLY, CDR2 FYNNEI. The CDR3 sequence is CASRETGSNYGYTF. In nucleotides, the CDR3 is TGTGCCAGCAGGGAGACAGGGAGTAACTATGGCTACACCTTC.

The genes are TRBV6-4 and TRBJ2-2, with 7 nucleotides matching TRBD1. Germline V CDR1 and CDR2: MRHNA, SNTAGT. The CDR3 runs 13 residues. With 4 bases clipped from V and 7 bases from J, the junction kept 3 bases outside the gene matches. CDR3 amino acids: CASSGQGGGELFF. DNA for the CDR3: TGTGCCAGCAGTGGACAGGGCGGCGGGGAGCTGTTTTTT.

The rearrangement joins TRBV7-9 to TRBJ1-2; no clear D. Trimming pared 4 bases from V and 2 bases from J, leaving 8 bases between. CDR1 and CDR2 from the germline V gene are SEHNR and FQNEAQ (reference sequence). This CDR3 contains 13 residues. The CDR3 region is CASSSSNNYGYTF. CDR3 nucleotide sequence: TGTGCCAGCAGCTCTAGTAACAACTATGGCTACACCTTC.

CDR3 coding DNA: TGTGCCAGCAGCCAAGATCGGAGCTACGGAAGCGGGGAGCTGTTTTTT. Translated: CASSQDRSYGSGELFF. This chain connects TRBV3-1 (or the pseudogene TRBV3-2) to TRBJ2-2; D is undetermined. The V end lost 0 bases, the J end lost 7 bases, and 15 bases lay between the germline ends. Germline-derived CDR1 and CDR2 are LGHDT and YNNKEL (reference sequence). CDR3 length equals 16 residues.

The V call is TRBV3-1 (or the pseudogene TRBV3-2), the J call TRBJ1-6; a weak D match, TRBD1 (6 bases). With 3 bases removed from V and 4 bases from J, the gap between germline ends came to 13 bases. The germline V gene has CDR1 LGHDT and CDR2 YNNKEL (reference sequence). The CDR3 is made up of 16 amino acids. CDR3 nucleotides: TGTGCCAGCAGCCACCAGGGGTCCACTTATAATTCACCCCTCCACTTT. It is translated as CASSHQGSTYNSPLHF.

The genes are TRBV7-9 and TRBJ2-4; D call uncertain. The CDR3 loop spans 12 amino acids. Trimming took 5 bases from V and 8 from J, leaving 10 bases between them. CDR1 and CDR2 from the germline V gene are SEHNR and FQNEAQ (reference sequence). CDR3 sequence reads: CASSPPGDIQYF. CDR3 DNA: TGTGCCAGCAGCCCACCGGGTGACATTCAGTACTTC. The whole variable domain, filled in from reference TRBV7-9 and TRBJ2-4, reads DTGVSQNPRHKITKRGQNVTFRCDPISEHNRLYWYRQTLGQGPEFLTYFQNEAQLEKSRLLSDRFSAERPKGSFSTLEIQRTEQGDSAMYLCASSPPGDIQYFGAGTRLSVL.

V gene TRBV7-2 combines with J gene TRBJ1-1; no definite D call. In germline, CDR1 is SGHTA, CDR2 FQGNSA. Trimming stripped 7 bases from V and 4 bases from J, with 16 bases between. The CDR3 length is 14 residues. The CDR3 sequence is CASNPQDGVTEAFF. The CDR3 DNA reads as TGTGCCAGCAACCCTCAGGACGGGGTCACTGAAGCTTTCTTT. Filled out from reference TRBV7-2 and TRBJ1-1, the complete variable domain reads GAGVSQSPSNKVTEKGKDVELRCDPISGHTALYWYRQSLGQGLEFLIYFQGNSAPDKSGLPSDRFSAERTGGSVSTLTIQRTQQEDSAVYLCASNPQDGVTEAFFGQGTRLTVV.

This rearrangement joins TRBV9 to TRBJ2-5; the D is unclear. The V and J ends lost 0 bases and 0 bases respectively, with 9 bases between them. The CDR3 spans 15 residues. Per the germline V gene, CDR1 is SGDLS and CDR2 is YYNGEE. CDR3 in amino acids: CASSVAPVYQETQYF. CDR3 DNA sequence: TGTGCCAGCAGCGTAGCTCCCGTGTACCAAGAGACCCAGTACTTC.

V and J are TRBV25-1 and TRBJ2-7; TRBD1 might be the D (6 bases). Trimming shortened V by 7 bases and J by 3 bases, and 13 bases separated the two germline ends. Germline CDR1 is MGHDK and CDR2 is SYGVNS. This CDR3 contains 13 residues. The CDR3 is CASTGDIRYEQYF. The DNA of the CDR3 is TGTGCCAGCACCGGGGACATACGCTACGAGCAGTACTTC.